These 31 T cell receptor beta chains originate from one sample sequenced in a study of cytomegalovirus exposure and HLA in healthy donors. PCR used 60 Vbeta primers and 13 Jbeta primers. Using immunoSEQ multiplex PCR, the repertoire was profiled, and TCRdb retains in-frame clones only, with some absent. The sample shows 100,000 to 150,000 clones, around 81% of them seen only once. The sample comprised PBMCs. Every receptor here comes from a man between 18 and 29 years old in good health and CMV-seronegative.

The chain uses TRBV28 and TRBJ1-4, with TRBD1 as a possible D gene (6 bases). Germline V CDR1 and CDR2: MDHEN, SYDVKM. Trimming shortened V by 1 base and J by 5 bases, and 14 bases separated the two germline ends. This CDR3 has 16 amino acids. CDR3 sequence reads: CASSLLIWQGNEKLFF. CDR3 nucleotides: TGTGCCAGCAGTTTATTGATTTGGCAGGGGAATGAAAAACTGTTTTTT.

The chain uses TRBV5-8 and TRBJ1-4; TRBD1 agrees at 11 bases. Unmatched junction bases numbered 10, after V lost 4 bases and J lost 8 bases. The CDR3 is 16 amino acids. Germline-derived CDR1 and CDR2 are SGHTS and YDEGEE. As DNA, the CDR3 is TGTGCCAGCAGCACACGTCTCGGGACAGGGGGAGAAAAACTGTTTTTT. This translates into CASSTRLGTGGEKLFF.

In its sample, this clone was seen once. The chain has TRBV6-4 and TRBJ1-1; D possibly corresponds to TRBD1 (6 bases). The CDR3 totals 14 residues. Germline loops: CDR1 MRHNA, CDR2 SNTAGT. Trimming took 7 bases from V and 4 from J, leaving 16 bases between them. The CDR3 coding sequence is TGTGCCAGCAAGGGACACCCATTGAGCACTGAAGCTTTCTTT. Translated: CASKGHPLSTEAFF.

In this sample, this clone turned up once. The V and J genes are TRBV11-3 and TRBJ2-2; D is undetermined. The germline gives CDR1 SGHNT, CDR2 YENEEA. Trimming removed 3 bases from V and 1 base from J, with 6 bases in between. The CDR3 totals 14 residues. In DNA form, the CDR3 reads TGTGCCAGCAGCTTTACAGTGAACACCGGGGAGCTGTTTTTT. Amino acid sequence: CASSFTVNTGELFF.

This CDR3 is CATSRVPGEQYF. DNA of the CDR3: TGTGCCACCAGCAGAGTTCCGGGGGAGCAGTACTTC. The genes are TRBV15 and TRBJ2-7; perhaps TRBD2 as D (5 bases). Germline CDR1 is LNHNV and CDR2 is YYDKDF (reference sequence). The V end lost 1 base, the J end lost 7 bases, and 8 bases lay between the germline ends. The CDR3 contains 12 residues.

The chain recombines TRBV5-6 with TRBJ2-7; a possible D gene is TRBD2 (7 bases). Germline V lookup: CDR1 SGHDT, CDR2 YYEEEE. Trimming pared 1 base from V and 3 bases from J, leaving 14 bases between. The CDR3 is 15 residues long. The CDR3: CASSLRGAMVYEQYF. CDR3 bases: TGTGCCAGCAGCTTGCGGGGGGCCATGGTCTACGAGCAGTACTTC.

The V and J genes are TRBV7-6 and TRBJ1-4; the D gene is possibly TRBD1 (6 bases). CDR1 is SGHVS and CDR2 is FNYEAQ in the germline V gene. This CDR3 comprises 15 residues. V lost 4 bases, J lost 0 bases, and 9 bases lay in between. This CDR3 reads CASSSYRATNEKLFF. The CDR3 region has the DNA TGTGCCAGCAGCTCGTACAGGGCAACTAATGAAAAACTGTTTTTT.

This rearrangement joins TRBV28 to TRBJ2-7, with 13 bases fitting TRBD2. Germline CDR1 reads MDHEN; CDR2 reads SYDVKM. The ends lost 5 bases at V and 3 bases at J; junction bases unmatched: 4. The CDR3 sequence is 15 residues long. The CDR3 reads CASSLGTSGNYEQYF. The CDR3 DNA is TGTGCCAGCAGTCTCGGGACTAGCGGGAACTACGAGCAGTACTTC.

The rearrangement links TRBV9 to TRBJ1-1; D not resolved. Trimming stripped 4 bases from V and 4 bases from J, with 14 bases between. CDR3 length: 14 residues. Looked up from germline, CDR1 is SGDLS and CDR2 is YYNGEE. CDR3 sequence: CASSPLIAFTEAFF. CDR3 bases: TGTGCCAGCAGCCCTCTAATTGCGTTCACTGAAGCTTTCTTT.

The CDR3 loop reads CASSLGQGTGELFF. Here the CDR3 DNA reads TGTGCCAGCAGCTTAGGACAGGGGACCGGGGAGCTGTTTTTT. The chain couples TRBV7-8 to TRBJ2-2, with 8 bases fitting TRBD1. Germline V gene data show CDR1 as SGHVS and CDR2 as FQNEAQ. The CDR3 consists of 14 residues. V lost 1 base, J lost 5 bases, and 0 bases stayed unmatched.

This clone was detected only once. This sequence joins TRBV2 and TRBJ1-5; a possible D gene is TRBD1 (5 bases). Trimming pared 7 bases from V and 0 bases from J, leaving 10 bases between. Germline V gene lookup returns CDR1 SNHLY and CDR2 FYNNEI. The CDR3 consists of 14 residues. In DNA form, the CDR3 reads TGTGCCAGCAATCGGGGGGATAGCAATCAGCCCCAGCATTTT. It yields the protein CASNRGDSNQPQHF.

The rearrangement uses TRBV2 and TRBJ2-3; the D is unclear. CDR1 is SNHLY, CDR2 FYNNEI, per germline. V was shortened by 6 bases and J by 4 bases, with 11 bases between the two germline ends. The CDR3 covers 13 residues. CDR3 nucleotide sequence: TGTGCCAGCAGAACCGGCGGCCCAGATACGCAGTATTTT. The encoded protein is CASRTGGPDTQYF.

The V call is TRBV28, the J call TRBJ2-7; possible D gene TRBD1, 6 bases. V was trimmed by 3 bases and J by 5 bases, leaving 11 bases between them. Germline CDR1 is MDHEN and CDR2 is SYDVKM. This CDR3 is built from 13 residues. CDR3 loop: CASSLQTGNEQYF. The CDR3 region has the DNA TGTGCCAGCAGTTTGCAGACAGGCAACGAGCAGTACTTC.

This CDR3 reads CASSPDRVSIQYF. CDR3 nucleotide sequence: TGTGCCAGCAGTCCCGACAGGGTTAGCATTCAGTACTTC. The rearrangement uses TRBV11-3 and TRBJ2-4; 7 bases agree with TRBD1. Looked up from germline, CDR1 is SGHNT and CDR2 is YENEEA. The junction had 8 bases not matched to a gene; V was cut back by 6 bases and J by 9 bases. The CDR3 runs 13 residues.

This chain connects TRBV30 to TRBJ2-7, with 7 bases matching TRBD1. The CDR3 runs to 13 residues. Trimming took 3 bases from V and 7 from J; bases not matched to a gene: 9. CDR1 GTSNPN and CDR2 SVGIG come from the germline V gene (reference sequence). The CDR3: CAWRGDRRMEQYF. CDR3 nucleotide sequence: TGTGCCTGGAGGGGGGACAGACGTATGGAGCAGTACTTC.

The chain links TRBV6-1 to TRBJ2-7, with a tentative D call TRBD2 (6 bases). V lost 9 bases to trimming and J lost 1 base, with 13 bases between them. This CDR3 comprises 13 residues. Germline lookup yields CDR1 MNHNS and CDR2 SASEGT. The CDR3 DNA sequence: TGTGCCAGTGAGAGCGGGCTTTCCTACGAGCAGTACTTC. Translated, it gives CASESGLSYEQYF.

V gene TRBV30 combines with J gene TRBJ1-5; the D is unclear. There are 14 residues in the CDR3. CDR1 is GTSNPN, CDR2 SVGIG, per germline (reference sequence). The V end lost 0 bases, the J end lost 0 bases, and 6 bases lay between the germline ends. CDR3 sequence reads: CAWSVGYSNQPQHF. The CDR3 DNA is TGTGCCTGGAGTGTCGGTTATAGCAATCAGCCCCAGCATTTT.

V gene TRBV4-3 combines with J gene TRBJ1-4; D is unclear. The CDR3 runs 12 residues. The germline V and J ends were trimmed by 3 bases and 6 bases, with 5 bases remaining between them. Germline V gives CDR1 LGHNA, CDR2 YSLEER. CDR3 sequence: CASSQGDEKLFF. CDR3 nucleotides: TGCGCCAGCAGCCAGGGAGATGAAAAACTGTTTTTT.

The V and J genes are TRBV5-4 and TRBJ2-5, with 10 bases identical to TRBD2. Looked up from germline, CDR1 is SGHNT and CDR2 is YYREEE (reference sequence). J was trimmed by 5 bases and V by 4 bases; bases with no gene match: 11. The CDR3 has 16 amino acids. The CDR3 here is CASSADPSGGWETQYF. DNA for the CDR3: TGTGCCAGCAGCGCCGATCCTAGCGGGGGTTGGGAGACCCAGTACTTC.

The chain is built from TRBV2 and TRBJ1-2; TRBD1 matches at 7 bases. This CDR3 has 18 amino acids. V lost 8 bases and J lost 2; bases outside the gene matches: 20. Germline V gives CDR1 SNHLY, CDR2 FYNNEI. The CDR3 is CASPTLSALGQMNYGYTF. As DNA, the CDR3 is TGTGCCAGCCCCACCCTCTCGGCCTTGGGACAGATGAACTATGGCTACACCTTC.

The chain couples TRBV28 to TRBJ1-5, with D possibly matching TRBD1 (5 bases). Trimming took off 5 bases at V and 5 bases at J, with 16 bases between the two ends. CDR1 is MDHEN, CDR2 SYDVKM, per germline. This CDR3 has 15 amino acids. The CDR3 here is CASSRGGGMDQPQHF. The CDR3 nucleotides read TGTGCCAGCAGTCGCGGGGGAGGTATGGATCAGCCCCAGCATTTT.

The V gene is TRBV4-1, the J gene TRBJ2-5, with TRBD2 identical over 7 bases. Per the germline V gene, CDR1 is MGHRA and CDR2 is YSYEKL. This CDR3 has 15 residues. The V segment lost 5 bases and the J segment 5 bases; nucleotides outside the gene matches: 11. CDR3 DNA: TGCGCCAGCAGCTTTGGAGTAGCCGGGGGGGAGACCCAGTACTTC. Translated: CASSFGVAGGETQYF.

The CDR3 protein is CASSSDSSQETQYF. CDR3 sequence (DNA): TGTGCCAGCAGCTCGGACTCTTCTCAAGAGACCCAGTACTTC. The chain employs TRBV7-9 and TRBJ2-5; D perhaps matches TRBD2 (5 bases). V shed 4 bases and J shed 2 bases, with 11 bases lying between them. The CDR3 contains 14 residues. Germline V gives CDR1 SEHNR, CDR2 FQNEAQ (reference sequence). Variable domain in full (rest from reference TRBV7-9 and TRBJ2-5): DTGVSQNPRHKITKRGQNVTFRCDPISEHNRLYWYRQTLGQGPEFLTYFQNEAQLEKSRLLSDRFSAERPKGSFSTLEIQRTEQGDSAMYLCASSSDSSQETQYFGPGTRLLVL.

The chain carries TRBV7-6 and TRBJ2-5; D perhaps matches TRBD2 (5 bases). This CDR3 has 15 residues. V was cut by 5 bases and J by 4 bases, with 17 bases left in between. Germline CDR1 and CDR2: SGHVS and FNYEAQ. The chain's CDR3 is CASSPPGNRRETQYF. The CDR3 bases are TGTGCCAGCAGCCCCCCGGGGAATCGAAGAGAGACCCAGTACTTC.

V usage is TRBV25-1 and J usage is TRBJ1-1; D ambiguous. V was shortened by 2 bases and J by 5 bases, with 9 bases between the two germline ends. Germline V gene data show CDR1 as MGHDK and CDR2 as SYGVNS. CDR3 length equals 13 residues. Written as DNA, the CDR3 is TGTGCCAGCAGTGAAAGGCGGGGAACTGAAGCTTTCTTT. Residues: CASSERRGTEAFF.

This clone was seen a handful of times. V and J are TRBV30 and TRBJ2-1; 10 bases map to TRBD2. Germline V gives CDR1 GTSNPN, CDR2 SVGIG (reference sequence). The CDR3 extends over 14 amino acids. The CDR3 nucleotides read TGTGCTTTCCGCCTAGCGGGAGCCTACAATGAGCAGTTCTTC. Protein sequence: CAFRLAGAYNEQFF.

The chain recombines TRBV6-1 with TRBJ1-5; no firm D call. CDR3 length equals 14 residues. The V gene lost 4 bases and the J gene lost 1 base, with 8 bases spanning the gap. Germline V CDR1 and CDR2: MNHNS, SASEGT. The CDR3 DNA is TGTGCCAGCAGTGTCAGAATAAGCAATCAGCCCCAGCATTTT. Translation gives CASSVRISNQPQHF.

V usage is TRBV6-4 and J usage is TRBJ2-1; TRBD1 matches 8 bases. Trimming removed 9 bases from V and 7 bases from J; junction bases left unmatched: 14. Germline assignment: CDR1 MRHNA and CDR2 SNTAGT. This CDR3 is built from 15 residues. In DNA, the CDR3 is TGTGCCAGGCTCCAGGGGGCCGGGGTGGGGAATGAGCAGTTCTTC. This translates into CARLQGAGVGNEQFF.

The chain employs TRBV11-2 and TRBJ2-5; a weak D match, TRBD1 (6 bases). This CDR3 is 14 amino acids long. Germline lookup yields CDR1 SGHAT and CDR2 FQNNGV. V was cut by 5 bases and J by 4 bases, with 14 bases left in between. The CDR3 protein is CASSHTGQGETQYF. The CDR3 DNA reads as TGTGCCAGCAGCCATACGGGACAAGGAGAGACCCAGTACTTC.

The chain couples TRBV30 to TRBJ1-5, with no clear D. The CDR3 totals 15 residues. V lost 4 bases to trimming and J lost 4 bases, with 17 bases between them. CDR1 is GTSNPN and CDR2 is SVGIG in the germline V gene (reference sequence). In nucleotides, the CDR3 is TGTGCCTGGACTGGTGGCGGGTCCCCTAATCAGCCCCAGCATTTT. It yields the protein CAWTGGGSPNQPQHF. The full variable domain, with the rest looked up from reference TRBV30 and TRBJ1-5, is SQTIHQWPATLVQPVGSPLSLECTVEGTSNPNLYWYRQAAGRGLQLLFYSVGIGQISSEVPQNLSASRPQDRQFILSSKKLLLSDSGFYLCAWTGGGSPNQPQHFGDGTRLSIL.

CDR3 in DNA: TGTGCCAGCAGCTTAGCGGGAACTAACTATGGCTACACCTTC. Residues: CASSLAGTNYGYTF. The chain is built from TRBV11-2 and TRBJ1-2; D gene uncertain. Trimming took 1 base from V and 0 from J, leaving 6 bases between them. The CDR3 contains 14 residues. Per the germline V gene, CDR1 is SGHAT and CDR2 is FQNNGV. The complete variable domain, with remaining parts taken from reference TRBV11-2 and TRBJ1-2, reads EAGVAQSPRYKIIEKRQSVAFWCNPISGHATLYWYQQILGQGPKLLIQFQNNGVVDDSQLPKDRFSAERLKGVDSTLKIQPAKLEDSAVYLCASSLAGTNYGYTFGSGTRLTVV.